The 29 T cell receptor beta chains below were found in one sample sequenced in a study of tumor and adjacent non-tumor tissue in lung cancer. Three rounds of nested PCR, following a modified ARM-PCR protocol, produced the TCRbeta library. MiXCR, applied by TCRdb to the multiplex PCR reads, yields one record per CDR3 protein. The profile shows about 76,000 distinct CDR3 sequences, approximately 68% of them singletons. This sample's RNA came from whole unsorted tissue. The material sequenced was lung tumor tissue. These TCRs come from a woman in her seventies with non-small cell lung cancer.

The chain recombines TRBV7-8 with TRBJ2-1; 13 bases fit TRBD2. The CDR3 has 15 residues. With V trimmed by 5 bases and J by 8 bases, 6 bases remained unmatched. CDR1 and CDR2 from the germline V gene are SGHVS and FQNEAQ. The CDR3 spells CASSPGTSGDDEQFF. CDR3 bases: TGTGCCAGCAGCCCCGGGACTAGCGGGGACGATGAGCAGTTCTTC.

As to this clonotype: At one end, the junction sequence differs from germline, possibly due to a read error. The gene calls are TRBV4-1 and TRBJ1-1, with D possibly being TRBD1 (6 bases). This CDR3 region has 14 residues. CDR1 is MGHRA, CDR2 YSYEKL, per germline. CDR3 region: CAGSTRTENTEAFF. CDR3 sequence (DNA): TGCGCCGGCAGCACACGGACAGAGAACACCGAAGCTTTCTTT.

The chain recombines TRBV6-1 with TRBJ1-5; D unclear. V was cut by 10 bases and J by 4 bases, with 14 bases left in between. Germline loops: CDR1 MNHNS, CDR2 SASEGT. This CDR3 is built from 13 residues. In DNA, the CDR3 is TGTGCCAACTGCTCTCAAGGGAATCAGCCCCAGCATTTT. Its protein is CANCSQGNQPQHF.

This clonotype has only a few counts. This likely comes from a read error, as the CDR3 has no conserved phenylalanine or tryptophan at its end. The chain has TRBV6-5 and TRBJ2-7, with unresolved D. This CDR3 is 11 amino acids long. Trimming took off 4 bases at V and 8 bases at J, with 9 bases between the two ends. Germline-derived CDR1 and CDR2 are MNHEY and SVGAGI. In DNA form, the CDR3 reads TGTGCCAGCAGTTGCTCTCGTAAGCAGTACTTA. This sequence encodes CASSCSRKQYL.

This clonotype was observed a single time. The gene calls are TRBV27 and TRBJ2-7; maybe TRBD1 (6 bases). Trimming took 4 bases from V and 7 from J, leaving 17 bases between them. CDR3 length: 14 amino acids. The V gene's germline CDR1 is MNHEY and CDR2 SMNVEV (reference sequence). The CDR3 sequence: CASSWYGTRKEQYF. CDR3 bases: TGTGCCAGCAGTTGGTACGGGACAAGAAAAGAGCAGTACTTC.

This clonotype was counted between two and nine times. A read error may be the cause here, since a much bigger clone is one base away. The rearrangement joins TRBV5-6 to TRBJ2-7; perhaps TRBD2 as D (7 bases). The CDR3 has 13 amino acids. The V gene's germline CDR1 is SGHDT and CDR2 YYEEEE. DNA of the CDR3: TGTACCAGCAGCCCCCCGGGGGGCGTCGAGCAGTACTTC. Its protein product is CTSSPPGGVEQYF.

In regard to this clonotype: Just one base apart from a much larger clone, this may be a read error. V gene TRBV5-1 combines with J gene TRBJ2-5; D gene ambiguous. Trimming took off 1 base at V and 1 base at J, with 17 bases between the two ends. The CDR3 loop spans 17 amino acids. Germline CDR1 reads SGHRS; CDR2 reads YFSETQ. The CDR3 region has the DNA TGCGCCAGCAGCTTGCTAAGAGGCGAGACGAGCCAAGAGACCCAGTACTTC. Translation gives CASSLLRGETSQETQYF.

The chain carries TRBV6-6 and TRBJ2-3; no clear D gene. Germline values: CDR1 MNHNY, CDR2 SVGAGI (reference sequence). V lost 2 bases and J 1 base, leaving 10 bases between the germline ends. The CDR3 sequence is 15 residues long. The CDR3 sequence is CASSYDGGRTDTQYF. DNA of the CDR3: TGTGCCAGCAGTTACGATGGCGGCCGCACAGATACGCAGTATTTT.

The sample holds a few counts of this clonotype. The chain recombines TRBV7-9 with TRBJ2-3; D not certain. V was pared by 5 bases and J by 1 base, with 13 bases between. CDR3 length: 15 amino acids. Looked up from germline, CDR1 is SEHNR and CDR2 is FQNEAQ (reference sequence). CDR3: CASSPWSPRTDTQYF. The CDR3 DNA sequence: TGTGCCAGCAGCCCCTGGAGTCCCCGCACAGATACGCAGTATTTT.

Regarding this clonotype: A much larger clone differs from this one at a single base, so this may be a read error. The chain has TRBV20-1 and TRBJ2-7; 15 bases map to TRBD2. Looked up from germline, CDR1 is DFQATT and CDR2 is SNEGSKA (reference sequence). V was clipped by 4 bases and J by 4 bases; unmatched bases: 11. CDR3 length equals 17 residues. In DNA form, the CDR3 reads TGCAGTGCTAACAATTTAGTCGGGACTAGCGGGAGGTACGAGCAGTACTTC. It yields the protein CSANNLVGTSGRYEQYF.

This chain joins TRBV6-2 or TRBV6-3 and TRBJ2-1; TRBD2 aligns across 9 bases. V gave up 6 bases and J gave up 7 bases; unmatched junction bases: 10. Germline V gene lookup returns CDR1 MNHEY and CDR2 SVGEGT. CDR3 length: 15 residues. CDR3: CASSRISGGGNEQFF. CDR3 in DNA: TGTGCCAGCAGCCGGATTAGCGGGGGTGGGAATGAGCAGTTCTTC.

This clonotype was recorded many times. A read error is possible here, since a much larger clone lies one base away. This chain joins TRBV4-1 and TRBJ1-6; D is unresolved. The CDR3 covers 16 residues. Germline V gives CDR1 MGHRA, CDR2 YSYEKL. The V gene lost 5 bases and the J gene lost 5 bases, with 16 bases spanning the gap. The CDR3 spells CASSYPTVTDNSPLHF. DNA of the CDR3: TGCGCCAGCAGCTATCCCACAGTCACCGATAATTCACCCCTCCACTTT.

To note about this clonotype: Its ends do not fully match the called genes, so a read error is possible. The chain combines TRBV6-5 with TRBJ1-2, with a tentative D call TRBD1 (6 bases). The germline V gene encodes CDR1 MNHEY and CDR2 SVGAGI. The CDR3 runs 16 residues. The CDR3 DNA follows: TGTGCCAACAGTTCCCACCAGGGACATGGGAGCTATGGCTACACCTTC. Its translation: CANSSHQGHGSYGYTF.

This clonotype was observed many times. The rearrangement uses TRBV14 and TRBJ2-2; D gene uncertain. The CDR3 totals 13 residues. Germline CDR1 is SGHDN and CDR2 is FVKESK. The ends were cut back, 4 bases at V and 1 base at J, with 4 bases in the middle. The CDR3 nucleotides are TGTGCCAGCAGCCCCAGGAACACCGGGGAGCTGTTTTTT. Its protein product is CASSPRNTGELFF.

This clonotype was seen only a few times. This sequence joins TRBV20-1 and TRBJ2-1, with a tentative D call TRBD2 (6 bases). The CDR3 loop spans 14 amino acids. Germline V gene lookup returns CDR1 DFQATT and CDR2 SNEGSKA (reference sequence). V was clipped by 7 bases and J by 6 bases, with 19 bases between them. In nucleotides, the CDR3 is TGCAGTGAGCTCAGCGGGCCCGGACTCAATGAGCAGTTCTTC. Amino acids: CSELSGPGLNEQFF.

About this clonotype itself: As the CDR3 is not closed by the conserved phenylalanine or tryptophan, this likely results from a read error. The V gene is TRBV4-1, the J gene TRBJ1-5; weak D call: TRBD1 (5 bases). The CDR3 runs 14 residues. Germline CDR1 reads MGHRA; CDR2 reads YSYEKL. Trimming removed 3 bases at V and 7 bases at J, with 13 bases between. CDR3 in amino acids: CASSHVGATQPQHS. The CDR3 DNA follows: TGCGCCAGCAGCCATGTCGGGGCGACGCAGCCCCAGCATTCT.

With respect to this clonotype: A read error may produce the germline difference seen at one junction end. The chain combines TRBV4-1 with TRBJ1-1, with 8 bases aligning to TRBD1. Germline-derived CDR1 and CDR2 are MGHRA and YSYEKL. CDR3 length equals 15 residues. The CDR3 DNA follows: TGCGCCATCAGCCAAGGACAGGGAATGAACACTGCAGCTTTCTTT. Its protein product is CAISQGQGMNTAAFF.

The rearrangement joins TRBV6-5 to TRBJ2-1, with TRBD2 matching 8 bases. Germline trimming cut 1 base from V and 0 bases from J; bases unmatched to any gene: 8. CDR3 size: 18 residues. Germline V gene lookup returns CDR1 MNHEY and CDR2 SVGAGI. CDR3 amino acids: CASSYLMAGGYSYNEQFF. CDR3 in DNA: TGTGCCAGCAGTTACTTGATGGCGGGGGGCTACTCCTACAATGAGCAGTTCTTC.

As concerns this clonotype: At one boundary the junction diverges from the germline segment, which might be a read error. The rearrangement links TRBV28 to TRBJ2-5, with TRBD1 matching over 8 bases. Germline assignment: CDR1 MDHEN and CDR2 SYDVKM. This CDR3 has 16 residues. The CDR3, as DNA: TGTTCCAGCAGTCCCCGGCAGGGGGCTGTAGGAGAGGCCCAGCACTTC. Protein product: CSSSPRQGAVGEAQHF.

This clonotype was observed a few times. CDR3 nucleotide sequence: TGTGCCAGCAGCCCACGGGAGAGCTGGGGCAATGAGCAGTTCTTC. As protein: CASSPRESWGNEQFF. The V gene is TRBV11-3, the J gene TRBJ2-1; D is possibly TRBD2 (6 bases). Germline CDR1 reads SGHNT; CDR2 reads YENEEA. The CDR3 contains 15 residues. Trimming shortened V by 5 bases and J by 6 bases, and 17 bases separated the two germline ends.

Remarks on this clonotype: A read error may produce the germline difference seen at one junction end. V gene TRBV4-1 combines with J gene TRBJ1-1, with a weak D call TRBD1 (6 bases). In germline, CDR1 is MGHRA, CDR2 YSYEKL. The CDR3 consists of 16 residues. The CDR3 loop reads CASSQDTGNTNAEAFF. The CDR3 nucleotides are TGCGCCAGCAGCCAAGATACAGGGAATACGAACGCTGAAGCTTTCTTT.

In its sample, this clonotype was seen many times. The rearrangement links TRBV20-1 to TRBJ1-2, with TRBD1 identical over 12 bases. Germline trimming cut 4 bases from V and 6 bases from J; bases unmatched to any gene: 6. Germline V gene lookup returns CDR1 DFQATT and CDR2 SNEGSKA (reference sequence). The CDR3 contains 14 residues. CDR3 region: CSATTGTGGNGYTF. Here the CDR3 DNA reads TGCAGTGCTACTACCGGGACAGGGGGCAATGGCTACACCTTC.

This clonotype occurred a few times. The V and J genes are TRBV29-1 and TRBJ2-1, with D maybe TRBD2 (6 bases). The V end lost 2 bases, the J end lost 8 bases, and 19 bases lay between the germline ends. Germline loops: CDR1 SQVTM, CDR2 ANQGSEA. This CDR3 is built from 15 residues. The CDR3 DNA reads TGCAGCGTTGAATTCACTTGCGGGATACCCCATGAGCAGTTCTTC. It translates to CSVEFTCGIPHEQFF.

As to this clonotype: Germline and junction disagree at one end, which may indicate a read error. The chain has TRBV11-1 and TRBJ2-1, with 9 bases that match TRBD2. The CDR3 is made up of 14 amino acids. The germline V gene encodes CDR1 SGHAT and CDR2 FQDESV (reference sequence). CDR3 sequence (DNA): TGTGCCAGTAGCCCGCGGGGGGGCCGCTATGAGCGGTTCTTC. This gives the protein CASSPRGGRYERFF.

About this clonotype itself: The conserved final phenylalanine or tryptophan is absent from the CDR3, which likely points to a read error. The rearrangement uses TRBV28 and TRBJ1-6; tentative D call: TRBD1 (5 bases). Germline CDR1 and CDR2: MDHEN and SYDVKM. V dropped 8 bases and J dropped 12 bases, with 20 bases sitting between them. The CDR3 sequence is 14 residues long. Here the CDR3 reads CASGVTAGGLPLHS. In nucleotides, the CDR3 is TGTGCCAGCGGAGTGACAGCAGGAGGTCTACCCCTCCACTCT.

Remarks on this clonotype: One end of the junction is discordant with germline, which a read error may explain. The chain joins TRBV7-8 to TRBJ2-3; 8 bases are shared with TRBD2. CDR3 length equals 17 residues. In germline, CDR1 is SGHVS, CDR2 FQNEAQ. CDR3 sequence (DNA): TGTGCCAGCAGCCACGACTTCGGGAGGGAGGGCACAGATGCGCAGTATTTT. It yields the protein CASSHDFGREGTDAQYF.

The rearrangement uses TRBV6-2 or TRBV6-3 and TRBJ1-1; perhaps TRBD1 as D (5 bases). CDR1 is MNHEY and CDR2 is SVGEGT in the germline V gene. The CDR3 spans 16 residues. The ends were cut back, 6 bases at V and 3 bases at J, with 20 bases in the middle. The CDR3 loop is CASRTIQEFGDTEAFF. Here the CDR3 DNA reads TGTGCCAGCAGAACTATACAGGAGTTTGGGGACACTGAAGCTTTCTTT.

As to this clonotype: The junction departs from the called germline gene at one end, perhaps through a read error. V and J are TRBV12-5 and TRBJ2-1, with TRBD1 matching 7 bases. Germline V gives CDR1 LGHNT, CDR2 FRNRAP. CDR3 size: 17 residues. Here the CDR3 DNA reads TGTGCTAGTGGTTTGGGTCGAATAGGGGGCGGCCACAAGGAGCAGTTCTTC. It codes for CASGLGRIGGGHKEQFF.

J is TRBJ1-2 and V is TRBV21-1. TRBV21-1 counts as a pseudogene. CDR3 size: 17 residues. CDR3 bases: TGTGCCAGCAGCAAGGGGAGCGGATTCGTCTCCCTTAACGGCTACACCTTC. Amino acids: CASSKGSGFVSLNGYTF.